Detailed here is one TCR beta chain. Method: immunoSEQ multiplex PCR; TCRdb's copy keeps in-frame clones and lacks some. The sample has some 250,000 clones; less than 90% are singletons. The data derive from a study of blood T cell repertoires in COVID-19. Study-level background: The cDNA or gDNA used as material had been derived from T cells, B-cell-depleted T cells, or PBMCs.

The clonotype comes from a man between 60 and 75 years old with acute or convalescent COVID-19. Source material: peripheral blood.

The CDR3 region is CASTGNTEAFF. The CDR3 DNA is TGTGCCAGCACCGGGAACACTGAAGCTTTCTTT. The chain uses TRBV6-6 and TRBJ1-1, with D unclear. Per the germline V gene, CDR1 is MNHNY and CDR2 is SVGAGI (reference sequence). V was shortened by 7 bases and J by 1 base, with 4 bases between the two germline ends. The CDR3 is made up of 11 amino acids.